Listed here are 5 T cell receptor beta chains from one sample, sequenced in a study of blood T cell repertoires in COVID-19. The protocol was immunoSEQ multiplex PCR, while the TCRdb copy is restricted to in-frame clones and leaves out a portion. The table includes around 50,000 clones, around 92% detected once. The sample comprised peripheral blood. These receptors were obtained from a human donor in a cohort sampled during active COVID-19.

The chain employs TRBV5-1 and TRBJ2-7; possibly TRBD1 for D (8 bases). The CDR3 loop spans 13 amino acids. Germline V CDR1 and CDR2: SGHRS, YFSETQ. V was cut by 5 bases and J by 7 bases, with 16 bases left in between. This CDR3 is CASSLGQGGEQYF. For the CDR3, the DNA is TGCGCCAGCAGTTTAGGACAGGGAGGGGAGCAGTACTTC.

The CDR3 nucleotides read TGTGCCAGCAGTTACTCAGGGGCGGACTACAATGAGCAGTTCTTC. Amino acids: CASSYSGADYNEQFF. The V gene is TRBV6-5, the J gene TRBJ2-1; D may be TRBD1 (5 bases). The germline V gene encodes CDR1 MNHEY and CDR2 SVGAGI. The CDR3 has 15 residues. Trimming left V 0 bases short and J 3 bases short, with 9 bases between.

The J gene is TRBJ1-2, the V gene TRBV25-1; the match to TRBD1 covers 7 bases. Trimming removed 6 bases from V and 4 bases from J; junction bases left unmatched: 8. The CDR3 spans 14 residues. The germline gives CDR1 MGHDK, CDR2 SYGVNS. CDR3 nucleotides: TGTGCCAGCAGCTTCACAGGGGACGGCTATGGCTACACCTTC. It specifies CASSFTGDGYGYTF.

This rearrangement joins TRBV4-1 to TRBJ1-6; 7 nucleotides align to TRBD1. Germline-derived CDR1 and CDR2 are MGHRA and YSYEKL. J was trimmed by 7 bases and V by 2 bases; bases with no gene match: 2. There are 14 residues in the CDR3. The CDR3 DNA follows: TGCGCCAGCAGCCAAACGGACAGGAATTCACCCCTCCACTTT. The encoded protein is CASSQTDRNSPLHF.

This chain connects TRBV7-9 to TRBJ2-2; TRBD2 might be the D (5 bases). Germline lookup yields CDR1 SEHNR and CDR2 FQNEAQ (reference sequence). V was clipped by 0 bases and J by 5 bases, with 16 bases between them. There are 17 residues in the CDR3. CDR3 nucleotide sequence: TGTGCCAGCAGCTTAGCCTATTATGAGGGAGATACCGGGGAGCTGTTTTTT. Encoded protein: CASSLAYYEGDTGELFF. Looking up the rest from reference TRBV7-9 and TRBJ2-2 gives the full variable domain: DTGVSQNPRHKITKRGQNVTFRCDPISEHNRLYWYRQTLGQGPEFLTYFQNEAQLEKSRLLSDRFSAERPKGSFSTLEIQRTEQGDSAMYLCASSLAYYEGDTGELFFGEGSRLTVL.